This is a list of T cell receptor beta chains from one sample in a study of OX40 agonist ivuxolimab in advanced cancers. Measured with immunoSEQ multiplex PCR; TCRdb has only the in-frame clones, and not every one. This sample carries approximately 84,000 clones, around nine tenths of them seen once, and the ten largest clones take approximately 0.43%. This sample comprised CD4+ or CD8+ T cells sorted from blood, obtained in a trial of the OX40 agonist ivuxolimab. The receptors derive from an adult with an advanced solid tumor such as melanoma, head and neck, liver or kidney cancer. The CDR3 runs from the conserved cysteine through the conserved F or W. D genes are given only for firm matches. Size is omitted from some rows. Given values are once, few, many or a class for expanded clones.

D gene	J gene	clone size	CDR3 length	V gene	CDR3 DNA	CDR3 protein
NA	TRBJ1-5	NA	15	TRBV2	TGTGCCAGCAGTGAAGAGGGAGGCGGCAATCAGCCCCAGCATTTT	CASSEEGGGNQPQHF
NA	TRBJ2-3	NA	15	TRBV4-3	TGCGCCAGCAGCCAAGATTACTCAGGCTCCGATACGCAGTATTTT	CASSQDYSGSDTQYF
TRBD1	TRBJ2-7	NA	13	TRBV5-5	TGTGCCAGCGGGCACAGGGGAGCCTACGAGCAGTACTTC	CASGHRGAYEQYF
NA	TRBJ1-1	NA	13	TRBV6-5	TGTGCCAGCAGTAACAGGTTGAACACTGAAGCTTTCTTT	CASSNRLNTEAFF
NA	TRBJ1-5	NA	16	TRBV6-5	TGTGCCAGCAGTTCGATGGACAGCTCGAGCAATCAGCCCCAGCATTTT	CASSSMDSSSNQPQHF
NA	TRBJ2-5	NA	11	TRBV28	TGTGCCAGCCGGGACTCCGAGACCCAGTACTTC	CASRDSETQYF
NA	TRBJ1-1	NA	12	TRBV28	TGTGCCAGCAGGGTCAGGGGCACTGAAGCTTTCTTT	CASRVRGTEAFF
NA	TRBJ1-2	NA	14	TRBV2	TGTGCCAGCAGTGAAGCTGACGGTAACTATGGCTACACCTTC	CASSEADGNYGYTF
TRBD2	TRBJ2-1	NA	16	TRBV11-3	TGTGCCAGCAGCCCCTATCTAGCGGGAGGTGACAATGAGCAGTTCTTC	CASSPYLAGGDNEQFF
TRBD1	TRBJ1-2	NA	15	TRBV18	TGTGCCAGCTCACCGGGGACAGCTACTAACTATGGCTACACCTTC	CASSPGTATNYGYTF
NA	TRBJ2-3	NA	13	TRBV7-9	TGTGCCAGCAGCTTAGCTACAGCAGATACGCAGTATTTT	CASSLATADTQYF
TRBD1	TRBJ2-7	NA	14	TRBV7-2	TGTGCCAGCAGCTTAACCAGGGCAGGGGGCGAGCAGTACTTC	CASSLTRAGGEQYF
TRBD1	TRBJ1-5	once	18	TRBV6-1	TGTGCCAGCAGTGAACTATGGGGACAGGGAGGGAGGAATCAGCCCCAGCATTTT	CASSELWGQGGRNQPQHF
TRBD1	TRBJ1-1	once	14	TRBV18	TGTGCCAGCTCACTAGACAGGGGGGACACTGAAGCTTTCTTT	CASSLDRGDTEAFF
NA	TRBJ1-1	NA	14	TRBV7-6	TGTGCCAGCAGCCAATATCAGGGTATCTCTGAAGCTTTCTTT	CASSQYQGISEAFF
TRBD2	TRBJ2-7	NA	15	TRBV10-3	TGTGCCATCGGCCCTAGCGGGGGCCTCTTCCTCGAGCAGTACTTC	CAIGPSGGLFLEQYF
TRBD1	TRBJ1-2	NA	14	TRBV5-6	TGTGCCAGCAGCTTGGGACAGGGAGGTCATGGCTACACCTTC	CASSLGQGGHGYTF
NA	TRBJ1-6	NA	13	TRBV25-1	TGTGCCAGCAGCGATCGCATGGAATCACCCCTCCACTTT	CASSDRMESPLHF
TRBD2	TRBJ2-1	NA	15	TRBV7-9	TGTGCCAGCAGCCGTAGGGGACGGGGGGACAATGAGCAGTTCTTC	CASSRRGRGDNEQFF
NA	TRBJ1-1	NA	15	TRBV18	TGTGCCAGCTCACCAGGGACGGGCAGGAACACTGAAGCTTTCTTT	CASSPGTGRNTEAFF